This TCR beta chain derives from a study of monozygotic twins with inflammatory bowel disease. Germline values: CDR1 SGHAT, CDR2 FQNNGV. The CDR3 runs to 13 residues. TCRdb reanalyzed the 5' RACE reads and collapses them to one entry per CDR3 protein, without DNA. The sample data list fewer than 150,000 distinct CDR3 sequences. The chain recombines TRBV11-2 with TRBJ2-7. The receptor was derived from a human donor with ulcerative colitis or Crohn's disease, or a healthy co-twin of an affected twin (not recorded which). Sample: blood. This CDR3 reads CASSFTETYEQYF.